Reported below is one T cell receptor beta chain. The antigen is unknown. The data were obtained in a study of cytomegalovirus exposure and HLA in healthy donors. Profiled with immunoSEQ multiplex PCR; TCRdb holds only in-frame clones, not every one. The sample includes 150,000 to 180,000 clones, 86% of them seen just once. Study-level results: It was reportedly the case that the classifier diagnosed cytomegalovirus status with high specificity and sensitivity. It was confirmed in vitro that a few of the CMV-associated chains were specific for CMV antigens.

The length of the CDR3 is 14 residues. Trimming removed 1 base from V and 5 bases from J, with 12 bases in between. In germline, CDR1 is SGHRS, CDR2 YFSETQ. Source material: PBMCs. The TCR sequence derives from a human donor in good health. The chain is built from TRBV5-1 and TRBJ1-2; D gene unclear. CDR3 protein: CASSLNSAGYGYTF. In DNA form, the CDR3 reads TGCGCCAGCAGCTTGAACTCAGCCGGGTATGGCTACACCTTC.